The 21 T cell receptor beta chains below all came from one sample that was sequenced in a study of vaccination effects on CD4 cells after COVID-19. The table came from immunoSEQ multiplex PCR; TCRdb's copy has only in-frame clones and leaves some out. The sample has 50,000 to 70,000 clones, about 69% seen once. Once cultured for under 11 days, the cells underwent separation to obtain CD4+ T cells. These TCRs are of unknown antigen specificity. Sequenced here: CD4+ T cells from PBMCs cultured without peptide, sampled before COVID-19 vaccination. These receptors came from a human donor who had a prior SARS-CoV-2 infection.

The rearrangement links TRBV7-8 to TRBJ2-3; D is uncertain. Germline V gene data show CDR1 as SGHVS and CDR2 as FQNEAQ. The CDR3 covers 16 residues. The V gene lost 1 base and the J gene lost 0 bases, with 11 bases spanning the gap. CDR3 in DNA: TGTGCCAGCAGCTTAGAGCTCCCGGCTAGCACAGATACGCAGTATTTT. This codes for CASSLELPASTDTQYF.

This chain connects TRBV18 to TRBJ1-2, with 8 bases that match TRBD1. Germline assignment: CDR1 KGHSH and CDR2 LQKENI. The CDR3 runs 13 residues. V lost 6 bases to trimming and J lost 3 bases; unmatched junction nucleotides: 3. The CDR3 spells CASSSGGDYGYTF. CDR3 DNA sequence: TGTGCCAGCTCCTCAGGGGGCGACTATGGCTACACCTTC.

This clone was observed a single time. The CDR3 is CASTGLLDTEAFF. DNA for the CDR3: TGTGCCAGCACCGGATTGTTGGACACTGAAGCTTTCTTT. The gene calls are TRBV12-3 or TRBV12-4 and TRBJ1-1; D unclear. The CDR3 spans 13 residues. V was pared by 7 bases and J by 3 bases, with 12 bases between.

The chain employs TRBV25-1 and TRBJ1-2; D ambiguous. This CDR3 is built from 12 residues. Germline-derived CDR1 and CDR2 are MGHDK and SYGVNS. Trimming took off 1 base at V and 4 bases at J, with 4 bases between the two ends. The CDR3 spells CASSEWLYGYTF. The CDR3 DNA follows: TGTGCCAGCAGTGAATGGCTCTATGGCTACACCTTC.

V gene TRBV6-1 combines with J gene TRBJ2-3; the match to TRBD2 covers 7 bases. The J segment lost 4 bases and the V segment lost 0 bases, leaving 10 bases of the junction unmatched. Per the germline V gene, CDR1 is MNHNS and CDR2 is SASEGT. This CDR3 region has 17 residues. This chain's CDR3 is CASSEASGTITADTQYF. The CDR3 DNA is TGTGCCAGCAGTGAAGCCTCAGGGACTATTACCGCAGATACGCAGTATTTT.

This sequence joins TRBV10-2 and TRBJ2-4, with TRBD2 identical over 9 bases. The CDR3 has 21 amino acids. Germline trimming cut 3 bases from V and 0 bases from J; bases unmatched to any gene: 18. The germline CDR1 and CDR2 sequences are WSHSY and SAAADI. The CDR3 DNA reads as TGCGCCAGCAGTGATGAGGTTAGCGGGGGCGACGCTCCTATAGCCAAAAACATTCAGTACTTC. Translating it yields CASSDEVSGGDAPIAKNIQYF.

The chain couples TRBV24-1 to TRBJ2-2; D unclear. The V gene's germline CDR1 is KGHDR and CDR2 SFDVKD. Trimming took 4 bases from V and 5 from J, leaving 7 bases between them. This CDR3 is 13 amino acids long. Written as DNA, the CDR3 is TGTGCCACCAGTGAAGTAGCAACCGGGGAGCTGTTTTTT. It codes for CATSEVATGELFF.

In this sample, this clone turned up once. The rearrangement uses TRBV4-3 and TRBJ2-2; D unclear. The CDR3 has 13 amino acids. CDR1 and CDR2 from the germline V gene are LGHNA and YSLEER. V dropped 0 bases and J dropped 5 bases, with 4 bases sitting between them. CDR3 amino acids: CASSQDPTGELFF. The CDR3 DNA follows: TGCGCCAGCAGCCAAGACCCGACCGGGGAGCTGTTTTTT.

CDR3 sequence reads: CASSPAGRGLGYTF. In nucleotides, the CDR3 is TGTGCCAGCAGCCCCGCGGGCAGGGGGCTTGGCTACACCTTC. The V and J genes are TRBV14 and TRBJ1-2; TRBD1 matches 8 bases. V gave up 4 bases and J gave up 7 bases; unmatched junction bases: 8. Per germline, CDR1 SGHDN and CDR2 FVKESK. CDR3 length: 14 amino acids.

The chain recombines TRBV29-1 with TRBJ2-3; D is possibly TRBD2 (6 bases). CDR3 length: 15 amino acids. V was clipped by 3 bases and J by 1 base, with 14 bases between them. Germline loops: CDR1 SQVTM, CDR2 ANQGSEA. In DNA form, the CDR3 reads TGCAGCGTTGACCCTTATGGAGGGGGCACAGATACGCAGTATTTT. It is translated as CSVDPYGGGTDTQYF.

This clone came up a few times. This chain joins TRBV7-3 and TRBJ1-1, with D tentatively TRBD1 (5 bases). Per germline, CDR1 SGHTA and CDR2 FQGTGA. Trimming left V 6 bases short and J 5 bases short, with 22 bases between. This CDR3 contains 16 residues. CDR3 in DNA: TGTGCCAGCAGTCCTGGACAATTCGAACTGGGGACTGAAGCTTTCTTT. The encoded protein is CASSPGQFELGTEAFF.

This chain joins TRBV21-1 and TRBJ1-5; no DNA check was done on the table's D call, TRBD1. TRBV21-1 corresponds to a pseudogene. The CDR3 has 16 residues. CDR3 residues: CASSHPGQGRNQPQHF. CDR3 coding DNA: TGTGCCAGCAGCCACCCGGGACAGGGAAGGAATCAGCCCCAGCATTTT.

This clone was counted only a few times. The CDR3 sequence: CASSKGGGRPLHF. CDR3 DNA sequence: TGTGCCAGTAGTAAGGGCGGGGGGCGACCCCTCCACTTT. The V and J genes are TRBV19 and TRBJ1-6, with D possibly being TRBD1 (6 bases). This CDR3 spans 13 amino acids. V lost 4 bases and J 12 bases, leaving 13 bases between the germline ends. CDR1 and CDR2 (germline): LNHDA, SQIVND (reference sequence).

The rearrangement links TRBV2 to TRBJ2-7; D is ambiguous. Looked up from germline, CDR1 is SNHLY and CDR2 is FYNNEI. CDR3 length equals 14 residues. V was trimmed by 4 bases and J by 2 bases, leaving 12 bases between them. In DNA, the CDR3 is TGTGCCAGCAGTGTCCCGGCCTCCCCCTACGAGCAGTACTTC. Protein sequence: CASSVPASPYEQYF.

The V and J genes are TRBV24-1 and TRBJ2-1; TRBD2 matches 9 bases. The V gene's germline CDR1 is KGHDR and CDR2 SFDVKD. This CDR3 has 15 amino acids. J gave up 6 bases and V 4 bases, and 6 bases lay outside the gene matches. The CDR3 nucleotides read TGTGCCACCAGTGAACCGGGACTAGCAAGCAATGAGCAGTTCTTC. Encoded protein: CATSEPGLASNEQFF.

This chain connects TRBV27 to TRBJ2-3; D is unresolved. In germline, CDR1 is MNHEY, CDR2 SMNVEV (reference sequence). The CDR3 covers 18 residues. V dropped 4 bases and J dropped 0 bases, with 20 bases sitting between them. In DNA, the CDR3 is TGTGCCAGCAGTTCCCGACCGGACGCCTATCCTAGCACAGATACGCAGTATTTT. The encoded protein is CASSSRPDAYPSTDTQYF.

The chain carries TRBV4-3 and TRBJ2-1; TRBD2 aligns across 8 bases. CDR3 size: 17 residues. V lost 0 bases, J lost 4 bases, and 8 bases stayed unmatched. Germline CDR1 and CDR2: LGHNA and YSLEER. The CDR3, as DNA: TGCGCCAGCAGCCAAGAGCGTGGTAGCGGGACTTACAATGAGCAGTTCTTC. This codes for CASSQERGSGTYNEQFF.

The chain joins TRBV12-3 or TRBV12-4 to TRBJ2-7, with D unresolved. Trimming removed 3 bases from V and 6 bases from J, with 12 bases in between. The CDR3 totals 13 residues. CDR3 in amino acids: CASSFYVSAEQYF. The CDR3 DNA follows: TGTGCCAGCAGTTTCTACGTCTCCGCCGAGCAGTACTTC.

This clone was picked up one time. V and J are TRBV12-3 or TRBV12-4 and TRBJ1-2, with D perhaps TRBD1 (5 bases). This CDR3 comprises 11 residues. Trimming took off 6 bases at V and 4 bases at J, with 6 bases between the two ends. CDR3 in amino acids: CASSDSYGYTF. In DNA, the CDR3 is TGTGCCAGCAGCGACAGCTATGGCTACACCTTC.

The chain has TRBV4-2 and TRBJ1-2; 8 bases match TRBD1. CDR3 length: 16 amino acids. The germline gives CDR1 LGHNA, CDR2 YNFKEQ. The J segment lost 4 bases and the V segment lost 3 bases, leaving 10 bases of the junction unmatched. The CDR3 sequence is CASSHTGQGPSYGYTF. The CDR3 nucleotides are TGTGCCAGCAGCCATACCGGACAGGGCCCTAGCTATGGCTACACCTTC.

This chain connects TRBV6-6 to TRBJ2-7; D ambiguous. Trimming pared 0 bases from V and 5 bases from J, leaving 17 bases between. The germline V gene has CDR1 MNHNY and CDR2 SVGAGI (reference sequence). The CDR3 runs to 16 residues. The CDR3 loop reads CASSYSSIRSAHEQYF. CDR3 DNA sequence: TGTGCCAGCAGTTACTCGAGTATCCGGTCCGCCCACGAGCAGTACTTC.